This T cell receptor beta chain emerged from a study of cytomegalovirus exposure and HLA in healthy donors. Findings of the study overall: According to the study, 150 to 200 TCR beta chains were cytomegalovirus-associated. CMV antigen specificity of a few CMV-associated chains was confirmed in vitro.

Sequenced by immunoSEQ multiplex PCR; TCRdb stores in-frame clones only, minus some. Of some 120,000 clones in the sample, around 90% were seen once. The V and J ends lost 0 bases and 5 bases, in that order; junction bases with no gene match: 9. The CDR3 extends over 16 amino acids. Per the germline V gene, CDR1 is SGHNT and CDR2 is YYREEE (reference sequence). To note about this clone: Its target is unknown.

This sequence originates from a woman between 18 and 30 years old in good health and CMV-seronegative. This chain uses TRBV5-4 with TRBJ2-5, with 8 bases that match TRBD1. The sample taken for sequencing was PBMCs. The CDR3 loop is CASSLARGQGAETQYF. CDR3 DNA: TGTGCCAGCAGCTTGGCGCGTGGACAGGGCGCGGAGACCCAGTACTTC.